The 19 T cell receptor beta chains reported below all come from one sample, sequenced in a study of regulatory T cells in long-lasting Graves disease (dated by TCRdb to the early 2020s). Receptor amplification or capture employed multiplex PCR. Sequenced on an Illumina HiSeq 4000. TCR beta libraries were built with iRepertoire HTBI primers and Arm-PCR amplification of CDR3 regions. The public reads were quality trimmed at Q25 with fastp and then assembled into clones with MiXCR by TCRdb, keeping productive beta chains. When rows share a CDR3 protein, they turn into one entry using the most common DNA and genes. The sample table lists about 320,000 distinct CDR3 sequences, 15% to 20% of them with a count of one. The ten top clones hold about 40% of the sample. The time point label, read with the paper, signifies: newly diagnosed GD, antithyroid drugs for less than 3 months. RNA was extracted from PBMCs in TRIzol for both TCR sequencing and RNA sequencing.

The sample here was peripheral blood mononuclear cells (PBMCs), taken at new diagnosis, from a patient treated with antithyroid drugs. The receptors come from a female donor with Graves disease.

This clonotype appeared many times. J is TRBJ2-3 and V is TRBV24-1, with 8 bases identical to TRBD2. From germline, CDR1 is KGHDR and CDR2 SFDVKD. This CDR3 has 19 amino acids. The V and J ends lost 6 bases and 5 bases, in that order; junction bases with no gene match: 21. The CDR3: CATSRKRASGTSGIDTQYF. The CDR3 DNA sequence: TGTGCCACCAGTCGAAAGAGGGCCTCTGGTACTAGCGGAATAGATACGCAGTATTTT.

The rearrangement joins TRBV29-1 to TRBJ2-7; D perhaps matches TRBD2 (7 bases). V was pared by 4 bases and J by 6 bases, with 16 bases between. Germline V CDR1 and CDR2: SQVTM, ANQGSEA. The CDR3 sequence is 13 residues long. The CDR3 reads CSVGLLGGREQYF. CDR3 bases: TGCAGCGTTGGGCTCTTGGGGGGGCGCGAGCAGTACTTC.

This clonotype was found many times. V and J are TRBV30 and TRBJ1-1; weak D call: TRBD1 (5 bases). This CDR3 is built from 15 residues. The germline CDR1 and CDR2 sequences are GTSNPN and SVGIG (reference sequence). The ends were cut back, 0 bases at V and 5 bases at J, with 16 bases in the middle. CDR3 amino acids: CAWSVKAGRTTEAFF. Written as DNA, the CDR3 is TGTGCCTGGAGTGTAAAGGCAGGCCGGACAACTGAAGCTTTCTTT.

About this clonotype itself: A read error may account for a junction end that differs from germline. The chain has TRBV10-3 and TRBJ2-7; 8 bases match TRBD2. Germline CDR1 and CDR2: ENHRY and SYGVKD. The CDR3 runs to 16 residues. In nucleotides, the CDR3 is TGTGCCAGCAGTGACAATCCGGGACTAGGCCCCTACGAGCAGTACTTC. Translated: CASSDNPGLGPYEQYF.

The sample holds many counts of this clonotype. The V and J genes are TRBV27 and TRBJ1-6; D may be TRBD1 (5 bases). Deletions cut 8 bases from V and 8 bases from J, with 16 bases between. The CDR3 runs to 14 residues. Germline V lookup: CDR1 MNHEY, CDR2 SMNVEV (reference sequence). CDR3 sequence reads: CASRRGGWDSPLHF. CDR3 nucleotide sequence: TGTGCCAGCCGTAGGGGCGGGTGGGATTCACCCCTCCACTTT.

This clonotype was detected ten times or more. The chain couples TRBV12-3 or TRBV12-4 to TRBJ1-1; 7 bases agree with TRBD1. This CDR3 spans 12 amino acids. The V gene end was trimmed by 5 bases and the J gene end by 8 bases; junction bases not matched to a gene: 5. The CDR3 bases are TGTGCCAGCAGTCACCCGGGACAGGAAGCTTTCTTT. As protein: CASSHPGQEAFF.

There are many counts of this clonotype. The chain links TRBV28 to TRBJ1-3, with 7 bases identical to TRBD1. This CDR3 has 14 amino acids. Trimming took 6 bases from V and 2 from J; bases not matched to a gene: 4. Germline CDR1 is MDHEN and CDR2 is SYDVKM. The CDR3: CASSLTGTGNTIYF. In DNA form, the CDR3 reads TGTGCCAGCAGCCTGACAGGGACTGGAAACACCATATATTTT. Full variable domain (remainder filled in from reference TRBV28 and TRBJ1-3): DVKVTQSSRYLVKRTGEKVFLECVQDMDHENMFWYRQDPGLGLRLIYFSYDVKMKEKGDIPEGYSVSREKKERFSLILESASTNQTSMYLCASSLTGTGNTIYFGEGSWLTVV.

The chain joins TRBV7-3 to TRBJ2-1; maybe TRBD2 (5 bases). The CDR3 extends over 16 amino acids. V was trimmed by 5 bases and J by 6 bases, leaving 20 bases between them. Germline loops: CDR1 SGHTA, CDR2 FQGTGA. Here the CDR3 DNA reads TGTGCCAGCAGCCCAGTCGTCTCCTCACTAGTCAATGAGCAGTTCTTC. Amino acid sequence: CASSPVVSSLVNEQFF.

CDR3: CASSYSVRVEAFF. DNA for the CDR3: TGTGCCAGCAGTTACTCGGTGCGGGTTGAAGCTTTCTTT. This chain uses TRBV6-2 or TRBV6-3 with TRBJ1-1; no definite D call. Germline CDR1 MNHEY, CDR2 SVGEGT. V was clipped by 0 bases and J by 7 bases, with 9 bases between them. The CDR3 loop spans 13 amino acids.

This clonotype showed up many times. The CDR3 region is CASSLGGGTSLEQYF. The DNA for the CDR3 is TGTGCCAGCAGCTTAGGTGGCGGGACGTCTTTGGAGCAGTACTTC. The V gene is TRBV11-2, the J gene TRBJ2-7; D perhaps matches TRBD2 (6 bases). Germline V lookup: CDR1 SGHAT, CDR2 FQNNGV. Trimming stripped 1 base from V and 7 bases from J, with 17 bases between. The CDR3 extends over 15 amino acids.

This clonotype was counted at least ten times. CDR3 amino acids: CASSLAQGGHNEQFF. CDR3 nucleotide sequence: TGTGCCAGCAGCTTAGCACAGGGCGGCCACAATGAGCAGTTCTTC. The chain has TRBV7-9 and TRBJ2-1, with D maybe TRBD1 (6 bases). From germline, CDR1 is SEHNR and CDR2 FQNEAQ (reference sequence). This CDR3 is built from 15 residues. V dropped 0 bases and J dropped 5 bases, with 11 bases sitting between them.

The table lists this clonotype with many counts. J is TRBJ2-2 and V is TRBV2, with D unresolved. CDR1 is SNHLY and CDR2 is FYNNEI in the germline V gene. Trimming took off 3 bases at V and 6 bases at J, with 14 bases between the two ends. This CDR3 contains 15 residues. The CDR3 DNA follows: TGTGCCAGCAGTGAGATGTCAAGTGGGTCCGGGGAGCTGTTTTTT. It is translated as CASSEMSSGSGELFF.

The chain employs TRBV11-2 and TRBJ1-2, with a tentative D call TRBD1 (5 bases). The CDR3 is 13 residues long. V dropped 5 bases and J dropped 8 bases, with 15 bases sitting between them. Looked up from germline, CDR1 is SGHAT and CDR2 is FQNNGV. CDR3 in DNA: TGTGCCAGCAGCCGAGCGGGGGGAGAGGGCTACACCTTC. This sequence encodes CASSRAGGEGYTF.

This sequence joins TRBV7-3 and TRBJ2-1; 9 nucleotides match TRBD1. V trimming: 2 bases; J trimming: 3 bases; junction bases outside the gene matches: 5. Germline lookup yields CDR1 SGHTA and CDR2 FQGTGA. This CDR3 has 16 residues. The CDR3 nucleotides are TGTGCCAGCAGCTTACGTATGACAGGGGGCTACAATGAGCAGTTCTTC. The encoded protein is CASSLRMTGGYNEQFF.

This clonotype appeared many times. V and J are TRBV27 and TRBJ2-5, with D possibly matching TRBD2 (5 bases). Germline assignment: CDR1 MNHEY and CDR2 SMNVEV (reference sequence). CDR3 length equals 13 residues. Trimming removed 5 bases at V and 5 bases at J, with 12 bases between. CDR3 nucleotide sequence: TGTGCCAGCAGTCGACTGTCGGGGGAGACCCAGTACTTC. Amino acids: CASSRLSGETQYF.

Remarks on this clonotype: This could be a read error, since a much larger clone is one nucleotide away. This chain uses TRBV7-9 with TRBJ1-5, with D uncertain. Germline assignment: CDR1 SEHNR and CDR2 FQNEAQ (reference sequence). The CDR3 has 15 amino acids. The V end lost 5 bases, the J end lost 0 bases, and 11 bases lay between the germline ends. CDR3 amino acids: CASSARVNSNQPQHF. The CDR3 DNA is TGTGCCAGCAGCGCCCGGGTGAATAGCAATCAGCCCCAGCATTTT. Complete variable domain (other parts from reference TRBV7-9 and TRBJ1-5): DTGVSQNPRHKITKRGQNVTFRCDPISEHNRLYWYRQTLGQGPEFLTYFQNEAQLEKSRLLSDRFSAERPKGSFSTLEIQRTEQGDSAMYLCASSARVNSNQPQHFGDGTRLSIL.

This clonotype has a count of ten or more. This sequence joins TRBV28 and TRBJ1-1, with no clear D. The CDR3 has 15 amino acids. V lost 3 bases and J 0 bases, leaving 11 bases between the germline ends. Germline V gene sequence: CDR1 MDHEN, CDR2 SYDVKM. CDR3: CASSFLGGLNTEAFF. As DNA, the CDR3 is TGTGCCAGCAGTTTCCTGGGAGGGCTGAACACTGAAGCTTTCTTT.

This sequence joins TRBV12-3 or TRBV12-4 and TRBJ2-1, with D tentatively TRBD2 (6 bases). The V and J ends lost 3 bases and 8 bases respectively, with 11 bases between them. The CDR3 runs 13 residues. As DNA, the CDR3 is TGTGCCAGCAGTTTTAACGGCGGGGATGAGCAGTTCTTC. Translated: CASSFNGGDEQFF.

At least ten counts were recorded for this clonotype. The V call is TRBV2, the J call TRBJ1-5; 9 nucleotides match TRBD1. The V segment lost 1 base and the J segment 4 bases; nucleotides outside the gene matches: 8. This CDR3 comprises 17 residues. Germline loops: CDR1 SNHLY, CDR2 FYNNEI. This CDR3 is CASSEVQGASWNQPQHF. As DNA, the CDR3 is TGTGCCAGCAGTGAAGTACAGGGGGCATCTTGGAATCAGCCCCAGCATTTT.